This TCR beta chain was sequenced in a study of control samples from healthy donors and cancer patients. The assay was immunoSEQ multiplex PCR, and TCRdb's table has in-frame clones only and misses some. The sample lists approximately 150,000 clones; 88% were seen once. In this sample, this clone turned up once. The CDR3 is 16 residues long. Between the trimmed V and J ends, which lost 3 bases and 5 bases, there was a span of 14 bases. CDR1 is SNHLY, CDR2 FYNNEI, per germline. J is TRBJ1-6 and V is TRBV2; D is ambiguous. Sequenced input: blood. This receptor was obtained from a man in his late teens or twenties in good health. For the CDR3, the DNA is TGTGCCAGCAGTGATATGTTAAGGAGAAATAATTCACCCCTCCACTTT. This encodes CASSDMLRRNNSPLHF.